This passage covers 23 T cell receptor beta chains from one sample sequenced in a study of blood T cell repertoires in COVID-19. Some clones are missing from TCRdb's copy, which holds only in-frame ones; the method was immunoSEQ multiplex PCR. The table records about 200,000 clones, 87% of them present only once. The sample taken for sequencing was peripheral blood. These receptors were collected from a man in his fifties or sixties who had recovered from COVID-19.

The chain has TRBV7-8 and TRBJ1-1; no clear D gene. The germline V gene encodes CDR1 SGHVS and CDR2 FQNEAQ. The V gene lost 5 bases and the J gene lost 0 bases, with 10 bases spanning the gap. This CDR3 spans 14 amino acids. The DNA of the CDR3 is TGTGCCAGCAGCGAGGAGTTAGTGAACACTGAAGCTTTCTTT. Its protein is CASSEELVNTEAFF.

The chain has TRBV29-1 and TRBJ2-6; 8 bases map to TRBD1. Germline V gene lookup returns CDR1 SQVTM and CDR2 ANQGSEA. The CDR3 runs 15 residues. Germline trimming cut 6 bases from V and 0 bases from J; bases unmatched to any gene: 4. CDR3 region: CSVDTGGSGANVLTF. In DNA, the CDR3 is TGCAGCGTGGACACAGGGGGCTCTGGGGCCAACGTCCTGACTTTC.

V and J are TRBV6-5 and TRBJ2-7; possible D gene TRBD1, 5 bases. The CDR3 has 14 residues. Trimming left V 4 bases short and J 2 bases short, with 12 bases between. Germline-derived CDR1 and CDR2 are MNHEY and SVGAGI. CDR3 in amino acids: CASSWSQGAYEQYF. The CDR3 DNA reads TGTGCCAGCAGTTGGTCCCAGGGTGCCTACGAGCAGTACTTC.

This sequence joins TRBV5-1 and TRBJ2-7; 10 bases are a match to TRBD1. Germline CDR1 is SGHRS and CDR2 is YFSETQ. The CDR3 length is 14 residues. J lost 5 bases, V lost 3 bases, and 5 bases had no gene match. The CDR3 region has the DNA TGCGCCAGCAGCTCCGGACAGGGGGTCGACGAGCAGTACTTC. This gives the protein CASSSGQGVDEQYF.

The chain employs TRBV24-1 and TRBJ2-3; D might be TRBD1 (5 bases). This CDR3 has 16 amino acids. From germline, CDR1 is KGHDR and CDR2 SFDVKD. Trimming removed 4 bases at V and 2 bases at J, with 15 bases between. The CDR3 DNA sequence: TGTGCCACCAGTGACCCCGGACAAACCCTCACAGATACGCAGTATTTT. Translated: CATSDPGQTLTDTQYF.

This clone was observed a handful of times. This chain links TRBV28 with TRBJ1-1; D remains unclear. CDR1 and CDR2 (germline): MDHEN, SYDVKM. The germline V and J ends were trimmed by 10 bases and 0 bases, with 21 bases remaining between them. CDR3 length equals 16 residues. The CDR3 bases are TGTGCCACCACCGAATTAGTCGGGTTACTGAACACTGAAGCTTTCTTT. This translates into CATTELVGLLNTEAFF. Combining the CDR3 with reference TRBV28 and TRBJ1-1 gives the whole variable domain DVKVTQSSRYLVKRTGEKVFLECVQDMDHENMFWYRQDPGLGLRLIYFSYDVKMKEKGDIPEGYSVSREKKERFSLILESASTNQTSMYLCATTELVGLLNTEAFFGQGTRLTVV.

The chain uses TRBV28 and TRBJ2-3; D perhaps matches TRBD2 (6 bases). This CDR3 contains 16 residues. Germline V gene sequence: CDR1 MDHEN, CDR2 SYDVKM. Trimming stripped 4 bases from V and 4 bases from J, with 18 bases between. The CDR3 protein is CASSSEGLIAADTQYF. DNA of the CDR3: TGTGCCAGCAGTTCCGAGGGACTTATAGCGGCAGATACGCAGTATTTT.

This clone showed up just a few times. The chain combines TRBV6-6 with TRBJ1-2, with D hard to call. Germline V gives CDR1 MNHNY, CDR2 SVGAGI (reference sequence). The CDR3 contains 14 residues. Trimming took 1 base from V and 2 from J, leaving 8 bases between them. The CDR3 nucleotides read TGTGCCAGCAGTTACTTGGCGGTGAACTATGGCTACACCTTC. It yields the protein CASSYLAVNYGYTF.

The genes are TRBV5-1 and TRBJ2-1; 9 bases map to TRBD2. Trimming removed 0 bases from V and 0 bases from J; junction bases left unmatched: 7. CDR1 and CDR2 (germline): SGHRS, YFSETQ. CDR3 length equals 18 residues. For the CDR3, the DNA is TGCGCCAGCAGCTTGGTTCCTAGCGGGATCAACTCCTACAATGAGCAGTTCTTC. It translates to CASSLVPSGINSYNEQFF.

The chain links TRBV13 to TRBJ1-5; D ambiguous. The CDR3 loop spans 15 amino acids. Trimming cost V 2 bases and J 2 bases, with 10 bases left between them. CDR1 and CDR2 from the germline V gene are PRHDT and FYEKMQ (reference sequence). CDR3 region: CASSLRRGGNQPQHF. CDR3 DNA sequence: TGTGCCAGCAGCTTACGCCGAGGTGGCAATCAGCCCCAGCATTTT.

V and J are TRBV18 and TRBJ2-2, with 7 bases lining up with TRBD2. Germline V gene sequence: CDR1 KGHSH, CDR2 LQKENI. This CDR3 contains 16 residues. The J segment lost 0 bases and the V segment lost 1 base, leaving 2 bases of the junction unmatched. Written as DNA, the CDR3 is TGTGCCAGCTCACCACTAGCGGGTTCGAACACCGGGGAGCTGTTTTTT. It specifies CASSPLAGSNTGELFF.

The DNA for the CDR3 is TGCGCCAGCAGTGGGGGGGTCAGAAAGAACACTGAAGCTTTCTTT. This encodes CASSGGVRKNTEAFF. The gene calls are TRBV10-2 and TRBJ1-1, with D possibly matching TRBD1 (5 bases). The CDR3 has 15 amino acids. Germline CDR1 reads WSHSY; CDR2 reads SAAADI. Trimming removed 4 bases from V and 1 base from J, with 13 bases in between.

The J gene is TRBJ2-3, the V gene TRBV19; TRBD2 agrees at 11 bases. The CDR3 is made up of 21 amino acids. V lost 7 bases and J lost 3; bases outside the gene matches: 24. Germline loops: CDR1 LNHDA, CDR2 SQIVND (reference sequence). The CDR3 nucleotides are TGTGCCAGTACTGAGACAGGTCGGACTCATACCCTAGCGGGGGGTACAGATACGCAGTATTTT. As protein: CASTETGRTHTLAGGTDTQYF.

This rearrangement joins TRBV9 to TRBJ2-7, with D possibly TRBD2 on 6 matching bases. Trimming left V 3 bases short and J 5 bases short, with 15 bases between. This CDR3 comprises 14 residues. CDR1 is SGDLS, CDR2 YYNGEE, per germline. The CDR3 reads CASSEGLRAHEQYF. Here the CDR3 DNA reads TGTGCCAGCAGCGAGGGACTCAGGGCCCACGAGCAGTACTTC.

In DNA form, the CDR3 reads TGTGCCAGCAGTACCCTACTTGGACATAGCAATCAGCCCCAGCATTTT. Its protein is CASSTLLGHSNQPQHF. This sequence joins TRBV27 and TRBJ1-5; D is possibly TRBD1 (5 bases). Germline V gene sequence: CDR1 MNHEY, CDR2 SMNVEV (reference sequence). CDR3 size: 16 residues. V was shortened by 5 bases and J by 0 bases, with 14 bases between the two germline ends.

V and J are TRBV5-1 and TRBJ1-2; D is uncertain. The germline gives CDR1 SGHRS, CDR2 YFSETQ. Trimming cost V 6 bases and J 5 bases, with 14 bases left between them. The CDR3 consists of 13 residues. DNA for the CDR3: TGCGCCAGCAACAGAGCTAATGGGTATGGCTACACCTTC. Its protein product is CASNRANGYGYTF.

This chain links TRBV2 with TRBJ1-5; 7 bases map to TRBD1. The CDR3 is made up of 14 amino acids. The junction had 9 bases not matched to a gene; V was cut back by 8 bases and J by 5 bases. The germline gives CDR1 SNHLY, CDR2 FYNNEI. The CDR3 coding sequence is TGTGCCAGCCACCCCACGGGGACAGATCAGCCCCAGCATTTT. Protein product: CASHPTGTDQPQHF.

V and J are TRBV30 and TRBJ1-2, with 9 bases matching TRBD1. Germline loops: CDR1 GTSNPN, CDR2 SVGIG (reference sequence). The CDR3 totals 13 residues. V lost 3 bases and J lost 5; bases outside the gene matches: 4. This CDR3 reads CAWSRGQGYGYTF. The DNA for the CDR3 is TGTGCCTGGAGCCGGGGACAGGGATATGGCTACACCTTC. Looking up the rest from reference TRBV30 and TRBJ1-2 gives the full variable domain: SQTIHQWPATLVQPVGSPLSLECTVEGTSNPNLYWYRQAAGRGLQLLFYSVGIGQISSEVPQNLSASRPQDRQFILSSKKLLLSDSGFYLCAWSRGQGYGYTFGSGTRLTVV.

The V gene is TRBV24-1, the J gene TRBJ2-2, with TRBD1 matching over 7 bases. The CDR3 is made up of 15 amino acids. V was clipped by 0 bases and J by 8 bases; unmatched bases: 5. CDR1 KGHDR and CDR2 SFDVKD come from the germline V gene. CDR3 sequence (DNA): TGTGCCACCAGTGATTTGATGACAGGGACGGGGGAGCTGTTTTTT. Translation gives CATSDLMTGTGELFF.

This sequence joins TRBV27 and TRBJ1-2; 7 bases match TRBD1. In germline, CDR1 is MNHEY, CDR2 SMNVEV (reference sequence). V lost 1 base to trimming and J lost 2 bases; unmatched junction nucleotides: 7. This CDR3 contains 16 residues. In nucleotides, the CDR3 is TGTGCCAGCAGTTTATATCCCGGGACAGCAAACTATGGCTACACCTTC. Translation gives CASSLYPGTANYGYTF.

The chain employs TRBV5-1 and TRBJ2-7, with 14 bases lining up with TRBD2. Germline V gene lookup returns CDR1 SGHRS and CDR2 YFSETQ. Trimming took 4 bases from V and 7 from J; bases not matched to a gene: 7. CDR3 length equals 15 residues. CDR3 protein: CASSGGLAGVYEQYF. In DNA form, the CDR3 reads TGCGCCAGCAGCGGGGGACTAGCGGGAGTTTATGAGCAGTACTTC.

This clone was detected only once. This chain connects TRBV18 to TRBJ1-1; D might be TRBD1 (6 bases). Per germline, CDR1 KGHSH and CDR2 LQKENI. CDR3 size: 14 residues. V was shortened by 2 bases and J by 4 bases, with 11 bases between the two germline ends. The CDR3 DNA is TGTGCCAGCTCACCAACGAGGGGGTTCACTGAAGCTTTCTTT. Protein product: CASSPTRGFTEAFF.

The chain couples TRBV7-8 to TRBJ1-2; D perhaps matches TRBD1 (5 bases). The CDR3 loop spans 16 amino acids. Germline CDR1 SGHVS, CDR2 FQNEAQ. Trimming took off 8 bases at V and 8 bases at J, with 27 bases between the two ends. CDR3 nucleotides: TGTGCCAGCTCCCCGGGTCCGGGGGATACTCCGGGAGGCTACACCTTC. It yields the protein CASSPGPGDTPGGYTF.